The clone carrying this T cell receptor (beta chain) has a single count. Its specificity is unknown. These data originate in a study of shared clonotypes between healthy human individuals. Study-level findings and limits: When naive CD4 clonotypes were compared across a few donors, around 5% were shared. Blood alone was sampled, and tissue repertoires likely differ.

Data came from immunoSEQ multiplex PCR; TCRdb stores just in-frame clones and leaves some out. Of 2 million to 3 million clones in the sample, approximately 93% are singletons; the top ten hold 0.36%. Germline V CDR1 and CDR2: SGHTA, FQGNSA. The CDR3 is made up of 15 amino acids. Trimming took off 5 bases at V and 2 bases at J, with 12 bases between the two ends. Those who donated were healthy HIV-negative adults, with no recent acute infections or vaccinations reported. The chain joins TRBV7-2 to TRBJ1-4; D is possibly TRBD1 (6 bases). The TCR originated in a man aged 18 to 30 in good health. Some clones in this sample may be carry-over from other donors' samples. The sequenced sample was naive CD4+ T cells from PBMCs. Subset meaning: CD45RA+ positively selected. The CDR3 sequence is CASSLNRATNEKLFF. CDR3 nucleotide sequence: TGTGCCAGCAGCCTTAACAGGGCCACTAATGAAAAACTGTTTTTT.